A single sample is the source of the 10 T cell receptor beta chains below, sequenced in a study of shared clonotypes between healthy human individuals. This table comes from immunoSEQ multiplex PCR, and its TCRdb copy is limited to in-frame clones, with some not included. The table lists about 660,000 clones, less than 85% of them singletons. The specimen sequenced was memory CD4+ T cells sorted from blood. This sample's subset: CD45RA-negative fraction. The receptor source for this set is a woman in her twenties or thirties in good health.

The chain carries TRBV7-9 and TRBJ2-5; 7 nucleotides match TRBD1. The assigned J gene may be wrong: the sequence end matches TRBJ2-7 better. CDR1 and CDR2 (germline): SEHNR, FQNEAQ (reference sequence). CDR3 size: 14 residues. The CDR3 protein is CASSLTGIPYEQYF. CDR3 DNA sequence: TGTGCCAGCAGCCTGACAGGGATACCCTACGAGCAGTACTTC.

This chain connects TRBV6-5 to TRBJ1-1; D possibly corresponds to TRBD1 (6 bases). CDR1 and CDR2 (germline): MNHEY, SVGAGI. Trimming took off 7 bases at V and 2 bases at J, with 17 bases between the two ends. CDR3 length: 15 residues. This CDR3 is CASTYARGGNTEAFF. CDR3 bases: TGTGCCAGCACCTACGCCAGGGGTGGAAACACTGAAGCTTTCTTT.

This clone was seen a handful of times. The chain uses TRBV14 and TRBJ2-3; unclear D gene. Between the trimmed V and J ends, which lost 2 bases and 2 bases, there was a span of 17 bases. This CDR3 region has 17 residues. In germline, CDR1 is SGHDN, CDR2 FVKESK. DNA of the CDR3: TGTGCCAGCAGCCAAAGAAGGTCAACAGTGCTCACAGATACGCAGTATTTT. It translates to CASSQRRSTVLTDTQYF. The full variable domain, rest sourced from reference TRBV14 and TRBJ2-3, is EAGVTQFPSHSVIEKGQTVTLRCDPISGHDNLYWYRRVMGKEIKFLLHFVKESKQDESGMPNNRFLAERTGGTYSTLKVQPAELEDSGVYFCASSQRRSTVLTDTQYFGPGTRLTVL.

CDR3 nucleotide sequence: TGTGCCATCAGGGGGACTAGCGGGAGAGAAAACGAGCAGTACTTC. Its translation is CAIRGTSGRENEQYF. The rearrangement joins TRBV10-3 to TRBJ2-7, with 14 bases lining up with TRBD2. Germline V lookup: CDR1 ENHRY, CDR2 SYGVKD. The V and J ends lost 6 bases and 5 bases, in that order; junction bases with no gene match: 6. The CDR3 sequence is 15 residues long.

This clone occurred a few times. This chain links TRBV27 with TRBJ2-7; D call uncertain. The germline gives CDR1 MNHEY, CDR2 SMNVEV (reference sequence). The CDR3 consists of 11 residues. V dropped 4 bases and J dropped 3 bases, with 4 bases sitting between them. This CDR3 is CASSSRYEQYF. DNA for the CDR3: TGTGCCAGCAGTTCCCGCTACGAGCAGTACTTC.

The CDR3 loop reads CASSLGAPQGWNEQFF. DNA of the CDR3: TGTGCCAGCAGTTTAGGCGCCCCTCAGGGGTGGAATGAGCAGTTCTTC. This chain uses TRBV28 with TRBJ2-1, with a tentative D call TRBD1 (6 bases). The CDR3 has 16 residues. CDR1 MDHEN and CDR2 SYDVKM come from the germline V gene. Trimming left V 2 bases short and J 7 bases short, with 18 bases between.

This clone has a handful of counts. V usage is TRBV5-1 and J usage is TRBJ2-5; the match to TRBD1 covers 7 bases. V lost 4 bases to trimming and J lost 3 bases; unmatched junction nucleotides: 6. The germline V gene encodes CDR1 SGHRS and CDR2 YFSETQ. CDR3 length: 14 amino acids. The CDR3 loop is CASSRAGTEETQYF. DNA for the CDR3: TGCGCCAGCAGCCGGGCCGGGACAGAAGAGACCCAGTACTTC.

This rearrangement joins TRBV4-2 to TRBJ2-3; 12 bases align to TRBD2. Germline trimming cut 0 bases from V and 0 bases from J; bases unmatched to any gene: 7. Germline CDR1 is LGHNA and CDR2 is YNFKEQ. The CDR3 is 19 residues long. CDR3 residues: CASSQDTTSGSRSTDTQYF. For the CDR3, the DNA is TGTGCCAGCAGCCAAGATACGACTAGCGGGAGTCGGAGCACAGATACGCAGTATTTT.

In its sample, this clone was seen a few times. The V and J genes are TRBV16 and TRBJ2-1, with 9 bases lining up with TRBD2. The germline CDR1 and CDR2 sequences are KGHSY and FQNENV. CDR3 size: 17 residues. With V trimmed by 0 bases and J by 5 bases, 8 bases remained unmatched. This CDR3 is CASSQSRASGDHNEQFF. CDR3 DNA: TGTGCCAGCAGCCAATCGCGGGCTAGCGGGGACCACAATGAGCAGTTCTTC. The full variable domain, with the rest looked up from reference TRBV16 and TRBJ2-1, is GEEVAQTPKHLVRGEGQKAKLYCAPIKGHSYVFWYQQVLKNEFKFLISFQNENVFDETGMPKERFSAKCLPNSPCSLEIQATKLEDSAVYFCASSQSRASGDHNEQFFGPGTRLTVL.

This chain uses TRBV11-2 with TRBJ2-6, with TRBD2 matching 7 bases. The V gene's germline CDR1 is SGHAT and CDR2 FQNNGV. The V gene end was trimmed by 3 bases and the J gene end by 4 bases; junction bases not matched to a gene: 9. This CDR3 is 17 amino acids long. The CDR3 protein is CASSLRLASSGANVLTF. The CDR3 DNA follows: TGTGCCAGCAGCTTGAGACTAGCTAGTTCCGGGGCCAACGTCCTGACTTTC. Using reference TRBV11-2 and TRBJ2-6 for the parts outside the CDR3, the full variable domain is EAGVAQSPRYKIIEKRQSVAFWCNPISGHATLYWYQQILGQGPKLLIQFQNNGVVDDSQLPKDRFSAERLKGVDSTLKIQPAKLEDSAVYLCASSLRLASSGANVLTFGAGSRLTVL.